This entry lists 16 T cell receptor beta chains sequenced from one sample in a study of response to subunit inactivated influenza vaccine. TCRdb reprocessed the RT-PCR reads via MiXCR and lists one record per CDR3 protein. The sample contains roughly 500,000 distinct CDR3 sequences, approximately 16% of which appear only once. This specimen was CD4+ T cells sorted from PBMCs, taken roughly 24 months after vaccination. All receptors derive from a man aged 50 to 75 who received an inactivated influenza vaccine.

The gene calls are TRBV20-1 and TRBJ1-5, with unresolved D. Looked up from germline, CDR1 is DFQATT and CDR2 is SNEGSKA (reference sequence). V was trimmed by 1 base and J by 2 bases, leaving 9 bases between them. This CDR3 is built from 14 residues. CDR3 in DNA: TGCAGTGCTAGAGGGACGGTCGGCAATCAGCCCCAGCATTTT. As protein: CSARGTVGNQPQHF.

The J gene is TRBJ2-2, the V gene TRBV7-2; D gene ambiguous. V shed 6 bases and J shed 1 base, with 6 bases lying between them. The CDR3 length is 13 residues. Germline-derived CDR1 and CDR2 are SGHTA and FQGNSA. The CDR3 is CASRDGNTGELFF. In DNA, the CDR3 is TGTGCCAGCAGGGACGGGAACACCGGGGAGCTGTTTTTT.

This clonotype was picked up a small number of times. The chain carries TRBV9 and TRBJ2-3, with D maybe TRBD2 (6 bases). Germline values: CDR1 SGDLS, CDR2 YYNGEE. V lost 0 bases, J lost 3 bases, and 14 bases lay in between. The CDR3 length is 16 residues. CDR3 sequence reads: CASSVDGGARTDTQYF. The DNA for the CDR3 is TGTGCCAGCAGCGTAGACGGGGGTGCGAGAACAGATACGCAGTATTTT.

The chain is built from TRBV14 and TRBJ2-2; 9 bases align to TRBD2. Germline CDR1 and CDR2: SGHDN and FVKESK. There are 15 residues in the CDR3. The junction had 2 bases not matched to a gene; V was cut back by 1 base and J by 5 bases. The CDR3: CASSQAGLATGELFF. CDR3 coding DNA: TGTGCCAGCAGCCAAGCGGGACTAGCTACCGGGGAGCTGTTTTTT. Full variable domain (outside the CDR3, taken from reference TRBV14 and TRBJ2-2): EAGVTQFPSHSVIEKGQTVTLRCDPISGHDNLYWYRRVMGKEIKFLLHFVKESKQDESGMPNNRFLAERTGGTYSTLKVQPAELEDSGVYFCASSQAGLATGELFFGEGSRLTVL.

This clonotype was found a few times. CDR3 bases: TGCAGCGCCGGGACAGGTCCTACCCAGTACTTC. This codes for CSAGTGPTQYF. The chain is built from TRBV29-1 and TRBJ2-5; 8 nucleotides agree with TRBD1. There are 11 residues in the CDR3. The junction had 6 bases not matched to a gene; V was cut back by 7 bases and J by 8 bases. Per the germline V gene, CDR1 is SQVTM and CDR2 is ANQGSEA.

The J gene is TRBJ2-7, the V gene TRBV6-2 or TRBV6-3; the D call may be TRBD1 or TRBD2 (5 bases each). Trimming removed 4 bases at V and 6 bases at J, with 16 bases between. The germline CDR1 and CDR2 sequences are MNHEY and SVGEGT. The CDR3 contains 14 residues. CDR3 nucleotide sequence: TGTGCCAGCAGTTTGCAGGGAGCAGGCGTCGAGCAGTACTTC. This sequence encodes CASSLQGAGVEQYF.

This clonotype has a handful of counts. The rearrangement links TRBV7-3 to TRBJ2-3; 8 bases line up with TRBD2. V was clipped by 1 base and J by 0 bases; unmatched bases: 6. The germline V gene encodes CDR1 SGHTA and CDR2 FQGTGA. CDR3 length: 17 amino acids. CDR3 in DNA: TGTGCCAGCAGCTTAATGCCTACTAGCGGAAGCACAGATACGCAGTATTTT. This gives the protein CASSLMPTSGSTDTQYF.

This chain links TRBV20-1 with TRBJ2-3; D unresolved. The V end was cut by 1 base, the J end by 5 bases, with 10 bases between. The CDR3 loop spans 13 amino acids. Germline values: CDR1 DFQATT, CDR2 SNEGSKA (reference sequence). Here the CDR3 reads CSARVAAEDTQYF. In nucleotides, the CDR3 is TGCAGTGCTAGAGTCGCGGCTGAAGATACGCAGTATTTT.

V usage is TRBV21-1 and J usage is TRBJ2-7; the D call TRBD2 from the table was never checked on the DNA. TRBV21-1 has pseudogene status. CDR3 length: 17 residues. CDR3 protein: CASSAYLTSGHLYEQYF. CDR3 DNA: TGTGCCAGCAGCGCATATTTAACTAGCGGGCACCTCTACGAGCAGTACTTC.

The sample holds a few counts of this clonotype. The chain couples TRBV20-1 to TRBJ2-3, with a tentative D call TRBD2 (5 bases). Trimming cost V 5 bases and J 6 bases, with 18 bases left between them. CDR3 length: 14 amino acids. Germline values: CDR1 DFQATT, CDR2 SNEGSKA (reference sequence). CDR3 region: CSAFDTLRGDTQYF. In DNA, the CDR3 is TGCAGTGCTTTCGACACCCTAAGAGGGGATACGCAGTATTTT.

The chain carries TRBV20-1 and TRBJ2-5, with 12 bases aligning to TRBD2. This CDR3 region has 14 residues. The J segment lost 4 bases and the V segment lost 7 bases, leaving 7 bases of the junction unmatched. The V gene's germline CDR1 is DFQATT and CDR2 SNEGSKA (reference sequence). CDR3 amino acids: CSVLAGGGGETQYF. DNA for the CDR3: TGCAGTGTACTAGCGGGGGGCGGGGGAGAGACCCAGTACTTC.

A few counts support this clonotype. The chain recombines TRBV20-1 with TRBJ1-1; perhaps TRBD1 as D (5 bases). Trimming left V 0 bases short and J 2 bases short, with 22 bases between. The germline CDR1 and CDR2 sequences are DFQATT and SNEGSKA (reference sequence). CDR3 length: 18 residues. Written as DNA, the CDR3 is TGCAGTGCTAGAGACCTCTCTGCAGGGTTGGTCCGAAACACTGAAGCTTTCTTT. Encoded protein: CSARDLSAGLVRNTEAFF.

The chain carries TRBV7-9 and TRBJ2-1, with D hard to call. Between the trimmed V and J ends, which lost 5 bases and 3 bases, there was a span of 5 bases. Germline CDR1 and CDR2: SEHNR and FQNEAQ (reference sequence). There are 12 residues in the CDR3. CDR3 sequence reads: CASSKDYNEQFF. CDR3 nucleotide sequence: TGTGCCAGCAGCAAGGACTACAATGAGCAGTTCTTC.

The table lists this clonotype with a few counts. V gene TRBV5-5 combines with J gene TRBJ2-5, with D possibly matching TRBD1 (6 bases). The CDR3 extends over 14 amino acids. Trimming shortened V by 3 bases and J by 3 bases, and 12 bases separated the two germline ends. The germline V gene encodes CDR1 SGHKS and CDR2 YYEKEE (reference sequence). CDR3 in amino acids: CASSSRDTEETQYF. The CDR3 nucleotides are TGTGCCAGCAGCTCCCGGGACACTGAAGAGACCCAGTACTTC.

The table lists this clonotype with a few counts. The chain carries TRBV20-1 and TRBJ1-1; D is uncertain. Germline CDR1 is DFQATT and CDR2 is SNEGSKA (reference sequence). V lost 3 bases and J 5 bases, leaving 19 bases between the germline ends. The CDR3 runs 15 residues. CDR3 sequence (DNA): TGCAGTGCTAGTGCCTCAGGACGGTATACAACTGAAGCTTTCTTT. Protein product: CSASASGRYTTEAFF.

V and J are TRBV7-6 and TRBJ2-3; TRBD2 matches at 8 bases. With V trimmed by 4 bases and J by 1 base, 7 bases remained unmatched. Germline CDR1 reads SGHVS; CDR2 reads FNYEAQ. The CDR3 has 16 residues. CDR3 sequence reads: CASSSRRGVGTDTQYF. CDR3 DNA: TGTGCCAGCAGCTCCCGGCGGGGGGTCGGCACAGATACGCAGTATTTT.